This is a list of T cell receptor beta chains from one sample in a study of T cells after yellow fever vaccination. TCRdb reprocessed the 5' RACE reads with MiXCR, giving one entry per CDR3 protein. The table lists 150,000 to 200,000 distinct CDR3 sequences, approximately 6.2% of them singletons. This specimen was CD4+ T cells sorted from PBMCs, taken on the day of the first yellow fever vaccination. The source is a man between 18 and 29 years old who received the YFV17D yellow fever vaccine. Both conserved end residues are part of each CDR3. Fields, in order: CDR3 length, clone size, D gene, V gene, J gene, CDR3 DNA, CDR3 protein. The D gene is left open where the match is weak. Clone size is given for some rows only: seen once, a few or many times, or a class if the clone is expanded.

>14|NA|NA|TRBV28|TRBJ2-4
TGTGCCAGCGTTCCAGGGACCGTGGGGAACATTCAGTACTTC
CASVPGTVGNIQYF
>14|many|NA|TRBV7-2|TRBJ2-1
TGTGCCAGCAGCCCCTCGAGGTGGGACAATGAGCAGTTCTTC
CASSPSRWDNEQFF
>15|NA|TRBD1|TRBV5-6|TRBJ1-1
TGTGCCAGCAGCTACCGGACAGGGGGGTACACTGAAGCTTTCTTT
CASSYRTGGYTEAFF
>16|once|NA|TRBV4-2|TRBJ2-3
TGTGCCAGCAGCCCTGGCGGCGTTTCTAGCACAGATACGCAGTATTTT
CASSPGGVSSTDTQYF
>12|few|NA|TRBV29-1|TRBJ2-7
TGCAGCGTGGGGGTTTCCACCTACGAGCAGTACTTC
CSVGVSTYEQYF
>13|many|TRBD2|TRBV25-1|TRBJ2-5
TGTGCCAGCAGTGGGGACCAGCGGGGGACCCAGTACTTC
CASSGDQRGTQYF
>14|many|NA|TRBV5-1|TRBJ2-2
TGCGCCAGCAGCTGGGACGGTAACACCGGGGAGCTGTTTTTT
CASSWDGNTGELFF
>19|many|TRBD2|TRBV23-1|TRBJ2-2
TGCGCCAGCAGTCTCCCGGACGGTGGCGGGGGGGCCCGAACCGGGGAGCTGTTTTTT
CASSLPDGGGGARTGELFF
>15|many|NA|TRBV28|TRBJ1-3
TGTGCCAGCAGCCTGGCCGGGGCAGCTGGAAACACCATATATTTT
CASSLAGAAGNTIYF
>14|NA|NA|TRBV5-1|TRBJ2-7
TGCGCCAGCAGCTTTGAACACAAGGTCGACGAGCAGTACTTC
CASSFEHKVDEQYF
>15|NA|NA|TRBV5-1|TRBJ2-7
TGCGCCAGCAGCTTGGTGTCGGGGAGCTCCTACGAGCAGTACTTC
CASSLVSGSSYEQYF
>20|NA|TRBD2|TRBV3-1|TRBJ2-1
TGTGCCAGCAGCCAAGTATCCCTCCGGGCCGGGAGCGGGGGGTACAATGAGCAGTTCTTC
CASSQVSLRAGSGGYNEQFF
>15|few|TRBD1|TRBV2|TRBJ2-3
TGTGCCAGCACCTTGGGGGGACAGGGGTCGGATACGCAGTATTTT
CASTLGGQGSDTQYF
>16|NA|TRBD2|TRBV20-1|TRBJ2-5
TGCAGTGCTAGAGATGTGAGGCGGGGGGGTCAAGAGACCCAGTACTTC
CSARDVRRGGQETQYF
>16|many|TRBD2|TRBV6-2/TRBV6-3|TRBJ2-5
TGTGCCAGCAGTTACGGGACTAGCGGGAGTCAAGAGACCCAGTACTTC
CASSYGTSGSQETQYF
>14|many|NA|TRBV5-1|TRBJ2-3
TGCGCCAGCAAGCACGGGCAGGGGGGAGATACGCAGTATTTT
CASKHGQGGDTQYF
>10|few|NA|TRBV20-1|TRBJ1-1
TGCAGCACAGGGCGCGCTGAAGCTTTCTTT
CSTGRAEAFF
>15|few|NA|TRBV2|TRBJ1-3
TGTGCCAGCATCCCGACTGTCAGCTCTGGAAACACCATATATTTT
CASIPTVSSGNTIYF
>15|many|NA|TRBV5-1|TRBJ2-1
TGCGCCAGCAGCCCTCAACCCCAGGCAGACAATGAGCAGTTCTTC
CASSPQPQADNEQFF
>15|NA|NA|TRBV28|TRBJ2-6
TGTGCCAGCATCCAGGGGGGAGCTGGGGCCAACGTCCTGACTTTC
CASIQGGAGANVLTF
>14|many|NA|TRBV20-1|TRBJ1-3
TGCAGTGCTATCCAGGGAGCCCCTGGAAACACCATATATTTT
CSAIQGAPGNTIYF
>16|many|TRBD2|TRBV10-3|TRBJ2-1
TGTGCCATCAGTGATTCTGGGGGGGATTACTACAATGAGCAGTTCTTC
CAISDSGGDYYNEQFF
>13|many|NA|TRBV5-1|TRBJ2-3
TGCGCCAGCAGCCCCCGGAGCGGGGATACGCAGTATTTT
CASSPRSGDTQYF
>14|many|NA|TRBV12-3/TRBV12-4|TRBJ1-1
TGTGCCAGCACCCTAGGCCTACAGGCCACTGAAGCTTTCTTT
CASTLGLQATEAFF
>14|many|NA|TRBV3-1|TRBJ2-7
TGTGCCAGCAGCCGGGACACCGGGCCCTACGAGCAGTACTTC
CASSRDTGPYEQYF
>14|few|NA|TRBV5-1|TRBJ2-7
TGCGCCAGTCGGAGGTTCCAGGGGAGCCACGAGCAGTACTTC
CASRRFQGSHEQYF
>13|few|NA|TRBV4-1|TRBJ2-7
TGCGCCAGCAGCCAAGTTAAGGAAGGCGAGCAGTACTTC
CASSQVKEGEQYF
>17|many|NA|TRBV21-1|TRBJ1-5
TGTGCCAACCCCGGCACCCGACGGCGTGATAGCAATCAGCCCCAGCATTTT
CANPGTRRRDSNQPQHF
>15|many|TRBD2|TRBV12-3/TRBV12-4|TRBJ2-5
TGTGCCAGCAGTGGACAAACTAGCGGGGGAGAGACCCAGTACTTC
CASSGQTSGGETQYF
>11|NA|NA|TRBV7-2|TRBJ1-1
TGTGCCAGCAGCTTACGGGGGGCCGCTTTCTTT
CASSLRGAAFF
>15|many|TRBD2|TRBV20-1|TRBJ2-1
TGCAGTGCGACCCGGACTAGCGGGGCGTACAATGAGCAGTTCTTC
CSATRTSGAYNEQFF
>14|NA|NA|TRBV12-3/TRBV12-4|TRBJ1-2
TGTGCCAGCAGACCCGCGACACTTAACTATGGCTACACCTTC
CASRPATLNYGYTF
>16|many|NA|TRBV23-1|TRBJ2-1
TGCGCCAGCAGGCCCCCGGCAGGGAGCTCCTACAATGAGCAGTTCTTC
CASRPPAGSSYNEQFF
>14|few|NA|TRBV20-1|TRBJ1-3
TGCAGTGCTAGAGACTACAACTCTGGAAACACCATATATTTT
CSARDYNSGNTIYF
>16|few|TRBD1|TRBV5-1|TRBJ1-6
TGCGCCAGCAGCCCAGGGGGCAGCTCCTATAATTCACCCCTCCACTTT
CASSPGGSSYNSPLHF
>13|NA|NA|TRBV5-1|TRBJ1-1
TGCGCCAGCGGGGCGGGGGTCAACACTGAAGCTTTCTTT
CASGAGVNTEAFF
>13|NA|TRBD1|TRBV5-1|TRBJ2-2
TGCGCCAGCAGAGATACAGGGGGCGGGGAGCTGTTTTTT
CASRDTGGGELFF
>13|few|TRBD1|TRBV6-5|TRBJ1-2
TGTGCCAGCAGTTACGAAGGGGGCTCTGGCTACACCTTC
CASSYEGGSGYTF
>16|many|TRBD2|TRBV7-2|TRBJ2-2
TGTGCCAGCAGCTTGGGAATAGCGGGGCTCACCGGGGAGCTGTTTTTT
CASSLGIAGLTGELFF
>12|NA|NA|TRBV7-9|TRBJ1-1
TGTGCCAGCAGCTTAGTTCGGGGGGTAGCTTTCTTT
CASSLVRGVAFF
>14|NA|NA|TRBV7-2|TRBJ1-5
TGTGCCAGCAGCCCTAGGGACGGGAATCAGCCCCAGCATTTT
CASSPRDGNQPQHF
>13|NA|TRBD1|TRBV20-1|TRBJ1-5
TGCAGTGCCGCGGACAGGGGAGGGCAGCCCCAGCATTTT
CSAADRGGQPQHF
>13|NA|NA|TRBV23-1|TRBJ2-4
TGCGCCAGCAGGGACGCATCCTTAAACATTCAGTACTTC
CASRDASLNIQYF
>12|NA|NA|TRBV20-1|TRBJ1-4
TGCAGTGCTTCTCGGACTAATGAAAAACTGTTTTTT
CSASRTNEKLFF
>16|many|NA|TRBV7-2|TRBJ1-6
TGTGCCAGCAGCTTGACAGGTCTCACTATTAATTCACCCCTCCACTTT
CASSLTGLTINSPLHF
>13|few|NA|TRBV6-6|TRBJ1-6
TGTGCCAGCCACCGGGGCTTTAATTCACCCCTCCACTTT
CASHRGFNSPLHF
>17|few|NA|TRBV20-1|TRBJ2-2
TGCAGTGCTAGAGGCGGGGGCCGCGACTCGAACACCGGGGAGCTGTTTTTT
CSARGGGRDSNTGELFF
>12|few|NA|TRBV4-3|TRBJ1-2
TGCGCCAGCAGCCACCAGGGAAACGGCTACACCTTC
CASSHQGNGYTF
>15|many|NA|TRBV9|TRBJ2-1
TGTGCCAGCAGCGTAGAGGCGGTAGGGCGGAATGAGCAGTTCTTC
CASSVEAVGRNEQFF
>16|few|TRBD2|TRBV7-2|TRBJ2-5
TGTGCCAGCAGCTCATTGGGACTAGCGGGGGGGGAGACCCAGTACTTC
CASSSLGLAGGETQYF
>16|many|TRBD2|TRBV18|TRBJ2-3
TGTGCCAGCTCTCAACTAGCGGGGGCTGTCACAGATACGCAGTATTTT
CASSQLAGAVTDTQYF
>16|NA|NA|TRBV12-3/TRBV12-4|TRBJ2-3
TGTGCCAGCAGTTCACACGATAGCGGACGCACAGATACGCAGTATTTT
CASSSHDSGRTDTQYF
>13|many|NA|TRBV28|TRBJ1-2
TGTGCCAGCAGTTTATTGCAGGGCGGTAGCTACACCTTC
CASSLLQGGSYTF
>16|many|TRBD1|TRBV5-1|TRBJ2-2
TGCGCCAGTTCGGACCCCGGGACAGGGAACACCGGGGAGCTGTTTTTT
CASSDPGTGNTGELFF
>14|few|NA|TRBV27|TRBJ2-1
TGTGCCAGCAGTTTCGCAGGGGTCTACAATGAGCAGTTCTTC
CASSFAGVYNEQFF